These 25 T cell receptor beta chains were all obtained from the same sample, sequenced in a study of blood T cell repertoires in COVID-19. The protocol was immunoSEQ multiplex PCR, while the TCRdb copy is restricted to in-frame clones and leaves out a portion. The table has 200,000 to 250,000 clones, just under 85% seen once. The sequenced material came from PBMCs or T cells enriched from blood (not recorded which). All receptors derive from a man aged 40-49 years who had recovered from COVID-19.

V is TRBV25-1 and J is TRBJ1-2; D is unclear. Germline CDR1 is MGHDK and CDR2 is SYGVNS. V shed 5 bases and J shed 1 base, with 5 bases lying between them. CDR3 length: 12 residues. The CDR3 reads CASSLNNYGYTF. CDR3 DNA sequence: TGTGCCAGCAGTCTAAATAACTATGGCTACACCTTC.

This chain uses TRBV6-1 with TRBJ1-2; 10 positions agree with TRBD1. The CDR3 runs 15 residues. V was pared by 0 bases and J by 4 bases, with 2 bases of the junction left unmatched. Germline CDR1 reads MNHNS; CDR2 reads SASEGT. CDR3 amino acids: CASSEARDRGYGYTF. The CDR3 region has the DNA TGTGCCAGCAGTGAAGCAAGGGACAGGGGCTATGGCTACACCTTC.

J is TRBJ1-1 and V is TRBV21-1; the table's D call, TRBD1, was not checked against the DNA. TRBV21-1 is shown as a pseudogene. The CDR3 runs 14 residues. The CDR3 is CASSLGQVNTEAFF. The CDR3 DNA reads as TGTGCCAGCAGCCTAGGACAAGTGAACACTGAAGCTTTCTTT.

This sequence joins TRBV5-1 and TRBJ2-5; D unclear. Trimming took 2 bases from V and 2 from J, leaving 7 bases between them. Germline V lookup: CDR1 SGHRS, CDR2 YFSETQ. There are 13 residues in the CDR3. The DNA for the CDR3 is TGCGCCAGCAGCTTAGGCGGACAAGAGACCCAGTACTTC. Translation: CASSLGGQETQYF.

The chain carries TRBV6-1 and TRBJ2-1, with D perhaps matching TRBD1 (6 bases). Germline CDR1 MNHNS, CDR2 SASEGT. CDR3 length: 16 amino acids. V dropped 1 base and J dropped 0 bases, with 10 bases sitting between them. CDR3 coding DNA: TGTGCCAGCAGTGAAGTCGACAGGAGCTCCTACAATGAGCAGTTCTTC. Translated: CASSEVDRSSYNEQFF.

The J gene is TRBJ1-2, the V gene TRBV6-2 or TRBV6-3; 7 positions agree with TRBD1. Germline V gives CDR1 MNHEY, CDR2 SVGEGT. This CDR3 contains 16 residues. V shed 7 bases, J shed 0 bases, and the junction held 11 bases outside the gene matches. The CDR3 DNA follows: TGTGCCAGCACCCCGTTAGGGACAGCCACTAACTATGGCTACACCTTC. Amino acids: CASTPLGTATNYGYTF.

This chain links TRBV10-3 with TRBJ1-2, with 8 positions matching TRBD1. The V gene's germline CDR1 is ENHRY and CDR2 SYGVKD. V shed 5 bases and J 4 bases; nucleotides not matched to a gene: 6. CDR3 length: 14 residues. CDR3 in DNA: TGTGCCATCAGTATGGACAGGGACTCCTATGGCTACACCTTC. This translates into CAISMDRDSYGYTF.

This clone has just a few counts. V usage is TRBV3-1 (or the pseudogene TRBV3-2) and J usage is TRBJ1-6; tentative D call: TRBD1 (5 bases). The germline CDR1 and CDR2 sequences are LGHDT and YNNKEL (reference sequence). The V gene lost 4 bases and the J gene lost 7 bases, with 11 bases spanning the gap. This CDR3 has 14 residues. DNA for the CDR3: TGTGCCAGCAGCCCTGGGGGGGAAAATTCACCCCTCCACTTT. The encoded protein is CASSPGGENSPLHF.

V usage is TRBV30 and J usage is TRBJ1-5; unclear D gene. Trimming stripped 0 bases from V and 6 bases from J, with 6 bases between. Germline values: CDR1 GTSNPN, CDR2 SVGIG (reference sequence). The CDR3 length is 12 residues. Here the CDR3 DNA reads TGTGCCTGGAGTGTACCCAGTCAGCCCCAGCATTTT. Translating gives CAWSVPSQPQHF.

To note about this clone: Other nucleotide sequences in the sample specify the same CDR3. The chain is built from TRBV6-5 and TRBJ1-5; 8 bases agree with TRBD1. The CDR3 is 13 residues long. Germline CDR1 and CDR2: MNHEY and SVGAGI. The V and J ends lost 6 bases and 6 bases, in that order; junction bases with no gene match: 4. CDR3 nucleotide sequence: TGTGCCAGCAGCGGACAGGGCTCTCAGCCCCAGCATTTT. It specifies CASSGQGSQPQHF.

V and J are TRBV6-5 and TRBJ1-2, with a tentative D call TRBD1 (6 bases). The CDR3 totals 14 residues. V shed 7 bases and J shed 5 bases, with 17 bases lying between them. CDR1 MNHEY and CDR2 SVGAGI come from the germline V gene. The CDR3 region is CASNTGGRLYGYTF. The CDR3 DNA follows: TGTGCCAGCAATACGGGGGGGCGTCTTTATGGCTACACCTTC.

The rearrangement links TRBV4-2 to TRBJ1-2, with 9 bases that match TRBD1. CDR3 length: 18 residues. The germline V gene encodes CDR1 LGHNA and CDR2 YNFKEQ. With 3 bases clipped from V and 3 bases from J, the junction kept 14 bases outside the gene matches. CDR3 region: CASSHTFPGQGDDYGYTF. In nucleotides, the CDR3 is TGTGCCAGCAGCCACACTTTCCCGGGACAGGGAGATGACTATGGCTACACCTTC.

The V and J genes are TRBV4-1 and TRBJ2-1; 9 bases are shared with TRBD2. The ends lost 4 bases at V and 6 bases at J; junction bases unmatched: 4. Germline V CDR1 and CDR2: MGHRA, YSYEKL. The CDR3 has 14 residues. CDR3 sequence (DNA): TGCGCCAGCAGCCCCTATAGCGGGAGCAATGAGCAGTTCTTC. This encodes CASSPYSGSNEQFF.

In this sample, this clone turned up once. V and J are TRBV7-2 and TRBJ2-3; 9 nucleotides align to TRBD1. V gave up 1 base and J gave up 4 bases; unmatched junction bases: 9. The CDR3 has 17 residues. CDR1 is SGHTA and CDR2 is FQGNSA in the germline V gene. The CDR3 protein is CASSLGGGQGLPDTQYF. The CDR3 nucleotides read TGTGCCAGCAGCTTAGGGGGGGGACAGGGTCTTCCAGATACGCAGTATTTT.

The chain couples TRBV7-9 to TRBJ1-2; D unclear. Germline assignment: CDR1 SEHNR and CDR2 FQNEAQ (reference sequence). Trimming took off 2 bases at V and 8 bases at J, with 12 bases between the two ends. This CDR3 is 13 amino acids long. CDR3 sequence (DNA): TGTGCCAGCAGCTTATTAGAGTCCGTCGGCTACACCTTC. It is translated as CASSLLESVGYTF.

The chain is built from TRBV6-5 and TRBJ2-5, with 8 bases fitting TRBD2. Germline CDR1 and CDR2: MNHEY and SVGAGI. This CDR3 spans 13 amino acids. Trimming cost V 7 bases and J 5 bases; bases outside gene matches: 6. This chain's CDR3 is CASTKPGGETQYF. CDR3 bases: TGTGCCAGCACCAAACCGGGAGGGGAGACCCAGTACTTC.

The chain joins TRBV29-1 to TRBJ2-7, with 12 nucleotides matching TRBD2. The CDR3 contains 13 residues. The germline gives CDR1 SQVTM, CDR2 ANQGSEA. V lost 7 bases to trimming and J lost 2 bases; unmatched junction nucleotides: 3. In DNA, the CDR3 is TGCAGCGGCCGACTAGCGGGGGCCTACGAGCAGTACTTC. This translates into CSGRLAGAYEQYF.

V usage is TRBV5-1 and J usage is TRBJ1-2; 7 nucleotides line up with TRBD1. CDR1 SGHRS and CDR2 YFSETQ come from the germline V gene. The CDR3 covers 17 residues. J was trimmed by 2 bases and V by 5 bases; bases with no gene match: 15. The DNA of the CDR3 is TGCGCCAGCAGGCGAGCCCCGCGGGACAGTGACAACTATGGCTACACCTTC. As protein: CASRRAPRDSDNYGYTF.

The chain carries TRBV4-2 and TRBJ1-1, with D uncertain. Trimming took 1 base from V and 4 from J, leaving 10 bases between them. CDR1 and CDR2 from the germline V gene are LGHNA and YNFKEQ. The CDR3 extends over 14 amino acids. For the CDR3, the DNA is TGTGCCAGCAGCCAAGTCGCCCGGTCCACTGAAGCTTTCTTT. This sequence encodes CASSQVARSTEAFF.

V gene TRBV4-3 combines with J gene TRBJ1-1; D call uncertain. The CDR3 has 15 residues. The ends were cut back, 1 base at V and 4 bases at J, with 13 bases in the middle. Per the germline V gene, CDR1 is LGHNA and CDR2 is YSLEER. CDR3 DNA: TGCGCCAGCAGCCAAGGTCGGAGGGAGGTCACTGAAGCTTTCTTT. Protein product: CASSQGRREVTEAFF.

V gene TRBV9 combines with J gene TRBJ1-6; TRBD1 matches at 8 bases. With 0 bases clipped from V and 9 bases from J, the junction kept 5 bases outside the gene matches. Germline CDR1 is SGDLS and CDR2 is YYNGEE. There are 15 residues in the CDR3. DNA for the CDR3: TGTGCCAGCAGCGTAGGGACAGGGAGTGGTTCACCCCTCCACTTT. Translated: CASSVGTGSGSPLHF.

This sequence joins TRBV7-8 and TRBJ1-4; D unresolved. From germline, CDR1 is SGHVS and CDR2 FQNEAQ. V lost 3 bases to trimming and J lost 4 bases, with 6 bases between them. This CDR3 region has 13 residues. The CDR3 DNA reads as TGTGCCAGCAGCTTTTCCTTTAATGAAAAACTGTTTTTT. Translating it yields CASSFSFNEKLFF.

This chain uses TRBV7-2 with TRBJ1-1, with D tentatively TRBD1 (6 bases). V was clipped by 5 bases and J by 4 bases, with 14 bases between them. CDR1 and CDR2 (germline): SGHTA, FQGNSA. This CDR3 comprises 14 residues. The CDR3 DNA is TGTGCCAGCAGCCCACAACAGGGATTCACTGAAGCTTTCTTT. It specifies CASSPQQGFTEAFF.

V usage is TRBV18 and J usage is TRBJ2-7; 7 nucleotides match TRBD1. Germline assignment: CDR1 KGHSH and CDR2 LQKENI. The CDR3 is made up of 15 amino acids. J gave up 2 bases and V 4 bases, and 8 bases lay outside the gene matches. The CDR3 region is CASSLTTGTAYEQYF. In DNA, the CDR3 is TGTGCCAGCTCACTAACTACCGGGACAGCCTACGAGCAGTACTTC.

The V and J genes are TRBV28 and TRBJ2-5; 8 nucleotides match TRBD1. V shed 6 bases and J 10 bases; nucleotides not matched to a gene: 13. The CDR3 has 14 amino acids. Germline values: CDR1 MDHEN, CDR2 SYDVKM. The CDR3 region is CASSRSTARGLQYF. The CDR3 nucleotides are TGTGCCAGCAGCCGCTCGACAGCCAGGGGGCTCCAGTACTTC.